One sample yielded the 9 T cell receptor beta chains listed below, sequenced in a study of metastatic and nonmetastatic thyroid tumors. TCRdb re-called the PCR reads through MiXCR. The sample consists of about 25,000 clones, about 13% of them appearing once. Until they underwent thyroid surgery, no patient had received any treatment. The specimen was blood. All receptors come from a female donor with papillary thyroid cancer or a benign thyroid nodule (not recorded which). Some clones in this sample may be carry-over from other donors' samples.

In this sample, this clone turned up many times. The chain combines TRBV20-1 with TRBJ1-2; 7 bases are shared with TRBD1. CDR3 length: 14 amino acids. Trimming at V came to 0 bases and at J to 11 bases, leaving 12 bases not matched to a gene. Germline V gives CDR1 DFQATT, CDR2 SNEGSKA (reference sequence). The CDR3 sequence is CSARDWAADREYTF. For the CDR3, the DNA is TGCAGTGCTAGAGATTGGGCCGCTGACAGGGAGTACACCTTC.

This clone was seen repeatedly, ten times or more. The CDR3 DNA sequence: TGTGCCAGCAGCTTAGACCCGGGACTGAAAGACAATGAGCAGTTCTTC. It encodes CASSLDPGLKDNEQFF. The chain combines TRBV11-1 with TRBJ2-1, with a possible D match to TRBD2 (6 bases). Germline loops: CDR1 SGHAT, CDR2 FQDESV (reference sequence). The V end lost 1 base, the J end lost 5 bases, and 15 bases lay between the germline ends. The CDR3 length is 16 residues.

This clone was picked up many times. This chain joins TRBV7-6 and TRBJ2-1, with 8 bases matching TRBD2. Germline lookup yields CDR1 SGHVS and CDR2 FNYEAQ. The CDR3 sequence is 17 residues long. After removal of 5 bases from V and 1 base from J, the junction contained 10 bases not matched to a gene. CDR3 nucleotide sequence: TGTGCCAGCAGCCAAAAGAAACAGCGGGAGTCCTACAATGAGCAGTTCTTC. Its translation: CASSQKKQRESYNEQFF.

CDR3 bases: TGTGCCAGCAGTCCCGGACCGAACACCGGGGAGCTGTTTTTT. This gives the protein CASSPGPNTGELFF. This chain joins TRBV6-4 and TRBJ2-2; D is ambiguous. The CDR3 runs to 14 residues. The germline V gene has CDR1 MRHNA and CDR2 SNTAGT. V lost 5 bases and J lost 0, with 7 bases in between.

CDR3 sequence (DNA): TGTGCCAGCAGCTTGGAACGTTTTGGAGGAGAAGCTTTCTTT. It yields the protein CASSLERFGGEAFF. The chain employs TRBV5-4 and TRBJ1-1, with D unresolved. CDR3 length: 14 amino acids. Germline CDR1 SGHNT, CDR2 YYREEE (reference sequence). Trimming removed 0 bases from V and 8 bases from J, with 14 bases in between.

Of note for this clone: At one boundary the junction diverges from the germline segment, which might be a read error. The chain carries TRBV27 and TRBJ1-3; D is unclear. The CDR3 is 12 residues long. CDR1 is MNHEY, CDR2 SMNVEV, per germline (reference sequence). The CDR3 region has the DNA TGTGCCAGCAGATCCCCTGGACACACCATATATTTT. This sequence encodes CASRSPGHTIYF.

A few counts support this clone. The chain joins TRBV6-6 to TRBJ1-5; D is ambiguous. Germline loops: CDR1 MNHNY, CDR2 SVGAGI (reference sequence). The length of the CDR3 is 17 residues. The ends were cut back, 2 bases at V and 2 bases at J, with 16 bases in the middle. The CDR3 region has the DNA TGTGCCAGCAGTTACCCTTCCAGGAGGACTGGCAATCAGCCCCAGCATTTT. It is translated as CASSYPSRRTGNQPQHF.

This clone was observed many times. The chain carries TRBV14 and TRBJ2-5; D might be TRBD1 (6 bases). The germline V gene encodes CDR1 SGHDN and CDR2 FVKESK. The V end was cut by 4 bases, the J end by 3 bases, with 21 bases between. There are 17 residues in the CDR3. The CDR3 is CASSPAPQQGGEETQYF. CDR3 nucleotides: TGTGCCAGCAGCCCCGCCCCGCAACAGGGTGGGGAAGAGACCCAGTACTTC.

In this sample, this clone turned up many times. This sequence joins TRBV12-3 or TRBV12-4 and TRBJ1-1; no clear D gene. The V and J ends lost 7 bases and 1 base respectively, with 10 bases between them. The CDR3 is 13 amino acids. The CDR3 DNA reads as TGTGCCAGCATCCTCACTTGGAACACTGAAGCTTTCTTT. Encoded protein: CASILTWNTEAFF.